Presented here are 2 T cell receptor beta chains from one specimen sequenced in a study of patients and donors after allogeneic stem cell transplantation (dated by TCRdb to 2018 to 2021). Receptor libraries were prepared by RT-PCR. TCRdb names NextSeq 550 as the instrument used. The public reads were reprocessed in TCRdb via fastp at Q25 and MiXCR, keeping in-frame beta chains. Each record represents a unique CDR3 protein, reported with the most common genes and DNA among its rows. The sample table holds roughly 940,000 distinct CDR3 sequences, of which about 20% were seen once. 5% to 6.5% of the sample is held by the ten biggest clonotypes. The sample taken for sequencing was blood, either unsorted or a sorted T cell fraction (not recorded which). The receptor source for this set is a human donor who was either an allogeneic HSCT recipient or a stem cell or donor lymphocyte infusion donor (not recorded which). It is not recorded whose cells these are; they may come from a transplant donor.

The gene calls are TRBV21-1 and TRBJ2-3; the table names TRBD1, a call not compared with the DNA. TRBV21-1 is a known pseudogene. This CDR3 has 16 amino acids. In DNA, the CDR3 is TGTGCCAGCAGCAAAGGGACAGAACCTAGCACAGATACGCAGTATTTT. Protein: CASSKGTEPSTDTQYF.

This chain links TRBV5-1 with TRBJ2-5; 12 bases are a match to TRBD1. The V gene end was trimmed by 4 bases and the J gene end by 5 bases; junction bases not matched to a gene: 6. Germline-derived CDR1 and CDR2 are SGHRS and YFSETQ. This CDR3 contains 15 residues. In nucleotides, the CDR3 is TGCGCCAGCAGCGAGCCGGGACAGGGGGCTGAGACCCAGTACTTC. Translated, it gives CASSEPGQGAETQYF.